This T cell receptor (beta chain) was observed in a study of T cell repertoires in cytomegalovirus infection. Background on the study: Shared public TCR beta signatures pointed to both CMV infection and a matching HLA type. Study-wide results and caveats: CMV-specific TCR beta clonotypes restricted by HLA-C were the ones dominating the ex vivo response. Identification of carriers of CMV plus the relevant HLA was performed using cumulative public TCR beta family frequency.

This clonotype appeared many times. Its antigen is still unknown. The CDR3 is 15 residues long. V lost 4 bases to trimming and J lost 4 bases; unmatched junction nucleotides: 7. Germline V lookup: CDR1 SGHRS, CDR2 YFSETQ. Using its own MiXCR run on the reads, TCRdb lists one record per CDR3 protein. In the table there are about 300,000 distinct CDR3 sequences, about 8.8% of which are singletons. What was sequenced was PBMCs. The source is a human donor in good health (CMV status not recorded). Some clones in this sample may be carry-over from other donors' samples. This sequence joins TRBV5-1 and TRBJ2-1; 8 bases align to TRBD2. The CDR3 sequence: CASSPAGGGYNEQFF. DNA of the CDR3: TGCGCCAGCAGCCCTGCGGGGGGCGGGTACAATGAGCAGTTCTTC.